Listed here are 10 T cell receptor beta chains from one sample, sequenced in a study of blood T cell repertoires in COVID-19. TCRdb's table, derived via immunoSEQ multiplex PCR, lists solely in-frame clones and lacks some. The sample consists of 200,000 or so clones, roughly 91% of them appearing once. Sample: PBMCs or T cells enriched from blood (not recorded which). The receptors were gathered from a man aged 30 to 39 in a cohort exposed to, infected with or recovered from COVID-19 (not recorded which).

This clone was observed a handful of times. CDR3 sequence (DNA): TGTGCCAGCAGCCTCGGACAGGGACCCTACGAGCAGTACTTC. Translated, it gives CASSLGQGPYEQYF. The rearrangement joins TRBV3-1 (or the pseudogene TRBV3-2) to TRBJ2-7; 8 bases match TRBD1. V gave up 4 bases and J gave up 2 bases; unmatched junction bases: 4. The CDR3 spans 14 residues. Germline V CDR1 and CDR2: LGHDT, YNNKEL (reference sequence).

The V gene is TRBV11-2, the J gene TRBJ1-1; 7 bases are shared with TRBD1. This CDR3 has 15 amino acids. Germline lookup yields CDR1 SGHAT and CDR2 FQNNGV. V lost 5 bases, J lost 9 bases, and 15 bases stayed unmatched. The CDR3 loop is CASSLSEQGTAKAFF. The CDR3 DNA reads TGTGCCAGCAGCCTAAGCGAACAAGGGACAGCGAAAGCTTTCTTT.

CDR3 DNA sequence: TGTGCCAGCAGTAACGCCGGGACAGGGTCCGCTTCACCCCTCCACTTT. Its translation: CASSNAGTGSASPLHF. The gene calls are TRBV28 and TRBJ1-6, with 9 bases matching TRBD1. The CDR3 covers 16 residues. After removal of 5 bases from V and 9 bases from J, the junction contained 11 bases not matched to a gene. Germline CDR1 is MDHEN and CDR2 is SYDVKM.

This clone was recorded only once. V usage is TRBV11-2 and J usage is TRBJ1-1, with D unclear. The CDR3 length is 12 residues. V lost 6 bases to trimming and J lost 1 base, with 6 bases between them. In germline, CDR1 is SGHAT, CDR2 FQNNGV. CDR3 in amino acids: CASSRRNTEAFF. The CDR3, as DNA: TGTGCCAGCAGTCGGAGGAACACTGAAGCTTTCTTT.

The chain uses TRBV27 and TRBJ2-7, with 7 nucleotides matching TRBD1. The germline CDR1 and CDR2 sequences are MNHEY and SMNVEV (reference sequence). Trimming took 9 bases from V and 2 from J; bases not matched to a gene: 7. The CDR3 runs to 13 residues. The DNA of the CDR3 is TGTGCCAGGGAGACAGGGTGGGCCTACGAGCAGTACTTC. It specifies CARETGWAYEQYF.

The V gene is TRBV5-1, the J gene TRBJ1-3, with D possibly being TRBD1 (6 bases). Trimming took 4 bases from V and 0 from J, leaving 17 bases between them. The CDR3 spans 17 residues. Per the germline V gene, CDR1 is SGHRS and CDR2 is YFSETQ. CDR3 protein: CASSLSGTTRSGNTIYF. The CDR3 DNA reads TGCGCCAGCAGCCTATCCGGGACAACTCGCTCTGGAAACACCATATATTTT. Together with reference TRBV5-1 and TRBJ1-3, the CDR3 gives the full variable domain: KAGVTQTPRYLIKTRGQQVTLSCSPISGHRSVSWYQQTPGQGLQFLFEYFSETQRNKGNFPGRFSGRQFSNSRSEMNVSTLELGDSALYLCASSLSGTTRSGNTIYFGEGSWLTVV.

This rearrangement joins TRBV5-1 to TRBJ1-4; 10 bases align to TRBD1. There are 18 residues in the CDR3. With V trimmed by 4 bases and J by 0 bases, 9 bases remained unmatched. Per germline, CDR1 SGHRS and CDR2 YFSETQ. Written as DNA, the CDR3 is TGCGCCAGCAGCCCCGGACAGGGGGGTCCAGCAACTAATGAAAAACTGTTTTTT. It translates to CASSPGQGGPATNEKLFF.

This sequence joins TRBV27 and TRBJ2-3; D ambiguous. There are 15 residues in the CDR3. Germline V CDR1 and CDR2: MNHEY, SMNVEV (reference sequence). Trimming stripped 3 bases from V and 4 bases from J, with 14 bases between. The CDR3 reads CASSFSPVPADTQYF. DNA for the CDR3: TGTGCCAGCAGTTTCTCCCCTGTACCGGCAGATACGCAGTATTTT.

In this sample, this clone turned up a few times. This chain links TRBV7-8 with TRBJ2-5; TRBD2 matches 9 bases. Trimming at V came to 6 bases and at J to 5 bases, leaving 10 bases not matched to a gene. This CDR3 contains 15 residues. CDR1 SGHVS and CDR2 FQNEAQ come from the germline V gene. DNA of the CDR3: TGTGCCAGCAGGCTTGCCGTAGCGGGAGAGGAGACCCAGTACTTC. Protein product: CASRLAVAGEETQYF.

The CDR3 protein is CASREPGNSPLHF. The DNA for the CDR3 is TGTGCCAGCCGGGAGCCAGGAAATTCACCCCTCCACTTT. This chain connects TRBV27 to TRBJ1-6; D is unresolved. The CDR3 runs to 13 residues. V dropped 8 bases and J dropped 7 bases, with 12 bases sitting between them. Per germline, CDR1 MNHEY and CDR2 SMNVEV (reference sequence).